This paragraph reports one T cell receptor (beta chain). Antigen unknown. A junction boundary mismatches the germline segment, possibly from a read error. The sample originates from a study of CD8+CD57+ T cells in acquired aplastic anemia. Looking at the study overall: CD4+ and CD8+ cells, once sorted, gave DNA averaging roughly 3 ug.

The CDR3 length is 12 residues. Germline V gives CDR1 LNHNV, CDR2 YYDKDF (reference sequence). General study findings and limits: A significant difference in CD8+ Simpson's diversity between patients and controls was not found.

CDR3 and TCR beta VDJ profiling relied on a genomic DNA template. Via MiXCR, TCRdb re-called the reads, giving one row per CDR3 protein. The profile shows roughly 81,000 distinct CDR3 sequences, more than 40% of them singletons. Sequencing used sorted CD4+, CD8+, or CD8+CD57+ T cells (not recorded which) from PBMCs. The receptor comes from a human donor in good health, serving as a control. V is TRBV15 and J is TRBJ1-1; D unclear. CDR3 DNA sequence: TGTGCCACCAGAAGAGGCGGCACTGAAGCTTTCTTT. Protein sequence: CATRRGGTEAFF. Complete variable domain (other parts from reference TRBV15 and TRBJ1-1): DAMVIQNPRYQVTQFGKPVTLSCSQTLNHNVMYWYQQKSSQAPKLLFHYYDKDFNNEADTPDNFQSRRPNTSFCFLDIRSPGLGDTAMYLCATRRGGTEAFFGQGTRLTVV.